This T cell receptor beta chain was retrieved from a study of cytomegalovirus exposure and HLA in healthy donors. Study conclusions and caveats: Cytomegalovirus status, reportedly, was diagnosed with high specificity and sensitivity by the classifier. Several top significant clusters appeared, in a later analysis, to be linked to common viral pathogens. Later analysis associated a missense DCLRE1C variant with TCR beta V- and J-gene trimming.

The CDR3 spans 16 residues. V was clipped by 3 bases and J by 0 bases, with 15 bases between them. CDR1 and CDR2 (germline): GTSNPN, SVGIG (reference sequence). The PCR had 60 Vbeta and 13 Jbeta primers. Produced via immunoSEQ multiplex PCR; TCRdb's table is partial and in-frame only. The sample has 100,000 to 150,000 clones, around 73% seen once. As to this clone: Its antigen is still unknown.

V is TRBV30 and J is TRBJ2-1; the D gene is possibly TRBD2 (5 bases). The sample taken for sequencing was PBMCs. This TCR was sampled from a man younger than 45 in good health and CMV-seropositive. CDR3 bases: TGTGCCTGGAGATCCCGGGGTCAGAGCTCCTACAATGAGCAGTTCTTC. Translation gives CAWRSRGQSSYNEQFF.